Listed below are T cell receptor beta chains from one sample, sequenced in a study of blood T cell repertoires in COVID-19. Some clones are missing from TCRdb's copy, which holds only in-frame ones; the method was immunoSEQ multiplex PCR. The table shows 150,000 to 200,000 clones, with less than 80% occurring only once. The specimen was peripheral blood. Receptor source: a man aged 50 to 59 who had recovered from COVID-19. Both conserved end residues are part of each CDR3. D genes are given only for firm matches. Clone size is given for some rows only: seen once, a few or many times, or a class if the clone is expanded.

TRBD2	15	TRBV7-9	.	TRBJ2-5	CASSSLAGAQETQYF	TGTGCCAGCAGCTCACTAGCGGGAGCCCAAGAGACCCAGTACTTC
TRBD2	16	TRBV18	.	TRBJ2-7	CASSPIGLAETYEQYF	TGTGCCAGCTCACCGATAGGACTAGCGGAGACATACGAGCAGTACTTC
.	14	TRBV3-1/TRBV3-2	few	TRBJ2-7	CASSQVDNSLEQYF	TGTGCCAGCAGCCAAGTTGACAATTCTCTAGAGCAGTACTTC
TRBD2	18	TRBV7-3	.	TRBJ2-2	CASSLTPQSRGGTGELFF	TGTGCCAGCAGCTTAACCCCCCAAAGTCGGGGGGGTACCGGGGAGCTGTTTTTT
TRBD2	15	TRBV11-2	.	TRBJ2-7	CASSPPTRAGGHWYF	TGTGCCAGCAGCCCCCCCACTAGGGCGGGAGGGCATTGGTACTTC
TRBD2	18	TRBV10-3	.	TRBJ2-7	CAISELYGTSGRSYEQYF	TGTGCCATCAGTGAACTTTATGGGACTAGCGGGAGGTCCTACGAGCAGTACTTC
.	12	TRBV24-1	.	TRBJ2-2	CATTSGTGELFF	TGTGCCACCACTTCAGGCACCGGGGAGCTGTTTTTT
.	13	TRBV19	.	TRBJ2-5	CASSQTDQETQYF	TGTGCCAGTAGTCAGACAGACCAAGAGACCCAGTACTTC
.	12	TRBV7-2	.	TRBJ1-2	CASSLEFLDTIF	TGTGCCAGCAGCTTAGAGTTTTTGGACACCATCTTC
.	13	TRBV24-1	.	TRBJ2-7	CATTAGCSYEQYF	TGTGCCACCACGGCAGGGTGCTCCTACGAGCAGTACTTC
.	14	TRBV18	few	TRBJ1-1	CASSQASSNTEAFF	TGTGCCAGCTCTCAGGCCAGCTCGAACACTGAAGCTTTCTTT
.	16	TRBV28	.	TRBJ1-5	CASSWFGEVSNQPQHF	TGTGCCAGCAGTTGGTTCGGGGAAGTTAGCAATCAGCCCCAGCATTTT
TRBD1	15	TRBV6-5	.	TRBJ1-2	CASSTFRGRGDGYTF	TGTGCCAGCAGTACTTTCAGGGGGAGAGGCGATGGCTACACCTTC
TRBD2	16	TRBV5-1	.	TRBJ2-2	CASSLATSGDTGELFF	TGCGCCAGCAGCTTGGCCACTAGCGGGGACACCGGGGAGCTGTTTTTT
TRBD2	13	TRBV2	few	TRBJ2-1	CASSGLDFLEQFF	TGTGCCAGCAGCGGACTAGATTTTCTTGAGCAGTTCTTC
.	14	TRBV5-1	few	TRBJ2-5	CASRLTGTQETQYF	TGCGCCAGCAGACTGACAGGGACTCAAGAGACCCAGTACTTC
TRBD2	16	TRBV5-1	.	TRBJ2-2	CASSLTTSVNTGELFF	TGCGCCAGCAGCTTGACAACTAGCGTCAACACCGGGGAGCTGTTTTTT
.	14	TRBV28	.	TRBJ1-5	CASSPPGINQPQHF	TGTGCCAGCAGTCCGCCAGGGATAAATCAGCCCCAGCATTTT
TRBD1	16	TRBV24-1	.	TRBJ1-4	CATSDHRQGLNEKLFF	TGTGCCACCAGTGACCACCGACAGGGACTTAATGAAAAACTGTTTTTT
.	16	TRBV5-1	.	TRBJ1-2	CASSVEGQSWGGGYTF	TGCGCCAGCAGCGTGGAAGGACAGTCTTGGGGGGGTGGCTACACCTTC
TRBD2	15	TRBV5-1	.	TRBJ2-3	CASSLSASGTDTQYF	TGCGCCAGCAGCTTGTCGGCTAGCGGAACAGATACGCAGTATTTT
.	12	TRBV6-2/TRBV6-3	.	TRBJ2-1	CASSYEGNEQFF	TGTGCCAGCAGTTACGAGGGAAATGAGCAGTTCTTC
TRBD2	14	TRBV9	once	TRBJ2-1	CASSLRTSGNEQFF	TGTGCCAGCTCTCTTCGGACTAGCGGCAATGAGCAGTTCTTC
.	15	TRBV19	.	TRBJ2-7	CASSIRRGMEYEQYF	TGTGCCAGTAGTATTCGCAGGGGCATGGAATACGAGCAGTACTTC
TRBD2	19	TRBV7-9	.	TRBJ2-1	CASSLIGGASGSSYNEQFF	TGTGCCAGCAGCTTAATTGGAGGAGCTAGCGGGAGCTCCTACAATGAGCAGTTCTTC
.	11	TRBV7-9	medium-sized	TRBJ2-3	CASSQDDTQYF	TGTGCCAGCAGCCAGGATGATACGCAGTATTTT
TRBD2	17	TRBV18	.	TRBJ2-7	CASSHTTGAGVSYEQYF	TGTGCCAGCTCACATACAACCGGAGCGGGAGTGTCCTACGAGCAGTACTTC
TRBD2	18	TRBV12-5	.	TRBJ2-5	CASGAVPDGTSGRETQYF	TGTGCTAGTGGTGCGGTACCGGATGGGACTAGCGGGAGAGAGACCCAGTACTTC
.	13	TRBV30	few	TRBJ1-2	CAWSVQGVYGYTF	TGTGCCTGGAGTGTACAGGGAGTCTATGGCTACACCTTC